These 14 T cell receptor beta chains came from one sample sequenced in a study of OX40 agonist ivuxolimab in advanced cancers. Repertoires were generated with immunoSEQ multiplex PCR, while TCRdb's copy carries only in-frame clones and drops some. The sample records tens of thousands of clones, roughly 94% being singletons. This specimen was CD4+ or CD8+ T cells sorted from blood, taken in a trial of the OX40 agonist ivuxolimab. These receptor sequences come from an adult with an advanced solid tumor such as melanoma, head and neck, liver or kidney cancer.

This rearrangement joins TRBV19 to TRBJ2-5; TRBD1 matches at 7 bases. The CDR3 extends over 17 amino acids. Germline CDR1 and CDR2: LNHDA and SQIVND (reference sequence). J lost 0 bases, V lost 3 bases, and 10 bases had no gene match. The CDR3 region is CASSIHLQGLYQETQYF. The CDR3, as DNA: TGTGCCAGTAGTATCCACCTACAGGGGCTGTACCAAGAGACCCAGTACTTC.

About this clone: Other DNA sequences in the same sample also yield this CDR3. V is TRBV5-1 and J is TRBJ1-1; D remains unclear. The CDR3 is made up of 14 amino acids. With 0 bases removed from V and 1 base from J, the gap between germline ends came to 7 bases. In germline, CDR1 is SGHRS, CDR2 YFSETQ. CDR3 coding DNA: TGCGCCAGCAGCTTGGTTCCGGGGAACACTGAAGCTTTCTTT. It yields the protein CASSLVPGNTEAFF.

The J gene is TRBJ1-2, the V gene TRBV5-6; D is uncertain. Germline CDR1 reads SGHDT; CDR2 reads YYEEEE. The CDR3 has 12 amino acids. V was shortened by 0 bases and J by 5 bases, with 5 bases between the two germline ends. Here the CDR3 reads CASSLGHYGYTF. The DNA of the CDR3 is TGTGCCAGCAGCTTGGGGCATTATGGCTACACCTTC.

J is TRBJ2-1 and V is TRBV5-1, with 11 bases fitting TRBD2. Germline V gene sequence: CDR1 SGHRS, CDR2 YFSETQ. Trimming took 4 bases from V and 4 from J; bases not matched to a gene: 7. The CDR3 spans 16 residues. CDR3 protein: CASSTQLAGEYNEQFF. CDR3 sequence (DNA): TGCGCCAGCAGCACTCAACTAGCGGGGGAGTACAATGAGCAGTTCTTC.

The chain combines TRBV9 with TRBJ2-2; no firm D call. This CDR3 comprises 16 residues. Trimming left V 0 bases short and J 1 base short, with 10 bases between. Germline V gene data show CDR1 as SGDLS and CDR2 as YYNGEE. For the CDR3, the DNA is TGTGCCAGCAGCGTAGATCCCCCGAGGAACACCGGGGAGCTGTTTTTT. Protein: CASSVDPPRNTGELFF. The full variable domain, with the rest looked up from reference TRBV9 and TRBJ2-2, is DSGVTQTPKHLITATGQRVTLRCSPRSGDLSVYWYQQSLDQGLQFLIQYYNGEERAKGNILERFSAQQFPDLHSELNLSSLELGDSALYFCASSVDPPRNTGELFFGEGSRLTVL.

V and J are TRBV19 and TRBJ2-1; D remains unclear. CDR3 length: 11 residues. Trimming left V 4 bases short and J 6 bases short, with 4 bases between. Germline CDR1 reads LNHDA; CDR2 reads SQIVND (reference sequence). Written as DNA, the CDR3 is TGTGCCAGTAGTACCCCCAATGAGCAGTTCTTC. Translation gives CASSTPNEQFF.

CDR3 in amino acids: CASSSGGFSNQPQHF. The CDR3 coding sequence is TGTGCCAGCAGTTCAGGGGGATTTAGCAATCAGCCCCAGCATTTT. This chain connects TRBV27 to TRBJ1-5; 7 positions agree with TRBD1. The ends lost 4 bases at V and 0 bases at J; junction bases unmatched: 3. The germline gives CDR1 MNHEY, CDR2 SMNVEV (reference sequence). This CDR3 has 15 residues.

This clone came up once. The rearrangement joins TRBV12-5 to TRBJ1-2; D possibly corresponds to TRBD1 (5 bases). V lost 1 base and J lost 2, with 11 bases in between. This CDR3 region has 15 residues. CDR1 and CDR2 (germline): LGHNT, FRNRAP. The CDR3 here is CASGLGGSTNYGYTF. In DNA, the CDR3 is TGTGCTAGTGGTTTGGGGGGCAGTACAAACTATGGCTACACCTTC.

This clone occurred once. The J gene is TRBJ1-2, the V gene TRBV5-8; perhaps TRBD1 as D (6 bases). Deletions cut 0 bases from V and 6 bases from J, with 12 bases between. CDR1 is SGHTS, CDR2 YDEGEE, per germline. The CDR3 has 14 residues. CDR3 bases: TGTGCCAGCAGCTTGGGCAGGGGAGTGGATGGCTACACCTTC. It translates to CASSLGRGVDGYTF.

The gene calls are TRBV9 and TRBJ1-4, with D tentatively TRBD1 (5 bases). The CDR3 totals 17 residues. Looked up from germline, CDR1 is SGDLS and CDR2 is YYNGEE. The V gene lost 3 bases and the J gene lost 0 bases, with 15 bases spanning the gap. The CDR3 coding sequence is TGTGCCAGCAGCGGAGGGGCAGGTGTTGCAACTAATGAAAAACTGTTTTTT. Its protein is CASSGGAGVATNEKLFF. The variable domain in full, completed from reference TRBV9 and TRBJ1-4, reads DSGVTQTPKHLITATGQRVTLRCSPRSGDLSVYWYQQSLDQGLQFLIQYYNGEERAKGNILERFSAQQFPDLHSELNLSSLELGDSALYFCASSGGAGVATNEKLFFGSGTQLSVL.

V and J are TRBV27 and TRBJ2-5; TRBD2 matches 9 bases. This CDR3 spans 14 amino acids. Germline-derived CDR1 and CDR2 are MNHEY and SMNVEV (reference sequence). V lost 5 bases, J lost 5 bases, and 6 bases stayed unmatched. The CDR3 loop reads CASSPRTSAETQYF. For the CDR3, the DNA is TGTGCCAGCAGTCCTCGGACTAGCGCGGAGACCCAGTACTTC.

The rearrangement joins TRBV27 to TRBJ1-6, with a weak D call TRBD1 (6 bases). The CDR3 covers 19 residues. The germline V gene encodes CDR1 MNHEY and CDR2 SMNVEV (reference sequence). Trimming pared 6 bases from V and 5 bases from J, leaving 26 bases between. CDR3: CASSWYRELYDEDNSPLHF. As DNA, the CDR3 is TGTGCCAGCAGCTGGTACAGGGAGCTGTACGATGAGGATAATTCACCCCTCCACTTT.

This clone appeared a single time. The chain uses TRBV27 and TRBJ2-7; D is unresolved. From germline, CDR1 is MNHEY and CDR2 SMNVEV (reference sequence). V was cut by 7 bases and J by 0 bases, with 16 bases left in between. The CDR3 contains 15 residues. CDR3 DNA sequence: TGTGCCAGCACCCCGGACGGAGTAAGCTCCTACGAGCAGTACTTC. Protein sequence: CASTPDGVSSYEQYF.

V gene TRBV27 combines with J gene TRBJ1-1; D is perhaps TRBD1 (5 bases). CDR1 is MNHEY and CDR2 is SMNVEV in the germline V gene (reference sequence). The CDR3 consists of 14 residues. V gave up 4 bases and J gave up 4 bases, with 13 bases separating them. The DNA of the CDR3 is TGTGCCAGCAGTTATCAGGGAGGCGCCACTGAAGCTTTCTTT. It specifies CASSYQGGATEAFF.